This record concerns one T cell receptor (beta chain) sequence. This sample was included in a study of blood T cell repertoires in COVID-19. Study-level information: COVID-19 samples from acute and convalescent phases originated in the United States, Italy and Spain. In each case, the material was cDNA or gDNA derived from T cells, B-cell-depleted T cells, or PBMCs.

As originally analysed: Amplification of reference gene primers was used by the study to estimate nucleated cell counts. Sequencing used immunoSEQ multiplex PCR; TCRdb keeps in-frame clones, though not all of them. Clone size and V and J calls were adopted from that table, with D and trimming inferred from the DNA. The table shows around 100,000 clones, with more than 80% occurring only once. This CDR3 comprises 14 residues. V was trimmed by 4 bases and J by 2 bases, leaving 11 bases between them. The V gene's germline CDR1 is LNHDA and CDR2 SQIVND (reference sequence). This receptor was obtained from a human donor in a cohort sampled during active COVID-19. The chain carries TRBV19 and TRBJ2-5; D might be TRBD1 (5 bases). Sequenced: peripheral blood. CDR3 amino acids: CASSKQVRQETQYF. In nucleotides, the CDR3 is TGTGCCAGTAGTAAACAGGTCAGGCAAGAGACCCAGTACTTC.